The 18 T cell receptor beta chains presented below share a single source sample, sequenced in a study of blood T cell repertoires in COVID-19. Profiled with immunoSEQ multiplex PCR; TCRdb holds only in-frame clones, not every one. There are more than 250,000 clones in the sample; roughly nine tenths occur only once, and 15% to 20% lies in the top ten. The sequencing input was PBMCs or T cells enriched from blood (not recorded which). The receptors were sampled from a woman aged 25 to 39 who had recovered from COVID-19.

The genes are TRBV13 and TRBJ2-4, with D perhaps assigned TRBD1 or TRBD2 (6 bases each). CDR3 length equals 17 residues. Germline V gene sequence: CDR1 PRHDT, CDR2 FYEKMQ (reference sequence). Trimming cost V 4 bases and J 0 bases, with 16 bases left between them. This CDR3 is CASSSGAGSVAKNIQYF. CDR3 sequence (DNA): TGTGCCAGCAGCTCAGGGGCGGGGTCAGTAGCCAAAAACATTCAGTACTTC.

The chain couples TRBV13 to TRBJ1-1; D unclear. This CDR3 has 14 residues. V lost 6 bases and J lost 0, with 11 bases in between. Germline V gene sequence: CDR1 PRHDT, CDR2 FYEKMQ (reference sequence). For the CDR3, the DNA is TGTGCCAGCAGTAAGAGATCCATGAACACTGAAGCTTTCTTT. Translation gives CASSKRSMNTEAFF.

The chain combines TRBV4-3 with TRBJ2-7; 8 bases map to TRBD2. The trim removed 5 bases at V and 3 bases at J, leaving 12 bases unmatched. The germline V gene encodes CDR1 LGHNA and CDR2 YSLEER. This CDR3 spans 16 amino acids. The CDR3 DNA follows: TGCGCCAGCAGCGCCAAACTACGGGAGGGCTTCTACGAGCAGTACTTC. Amino acid sequence: CASSAKLREGFYEQYF.

DNA of the CDR3: TGTGCCAGCAGTTACGGGACAGGGGGCAACTATGGCTACACCTTC. Translated, it gives CASSYGTGGNYGYTF. V usage is TRBV6-2 or TRBV6-3 and J usage is TRBJ1-2, with 12 bases aligning to TRBD1. This CDR3 is built from 15 residues. Unmatched junction bases numbered 0, after V lost 2 bases and J lost 2 bases. Looked up from germline, CDR1 is MNHEY and CDR2 is SVGEGT.

This chain links TRBV5-6 with TRBJ1-1; D gene unclear. V dropped 0 bases and J dropped 4 bases, with 10 bases sitting between them. CDR3 length: 14 residues. Germline values: CDR1 SGHDT, CDR2 YYEEEE. The CDR3 here is CASSLGALGTEAFF. The CDR3 region has the DNA TGTGCCAGCAGCTTGGGGGCTTTGGGCACTGAAGCTTTCTTT.

The J gene is TRBJ1-1, the V gene TRBV18; D perhaps matches TRBD1 (6 bases). V lost 3 bases to trimming and J lost 1 base, with 18 bases between them. The CDR3 consists of 17 residues. Germline CDR1 and CDR2: KGHSH and LQKENI. CDR3 bases: TGTGCCAGCTCACCCACGCCGAAGGGACAAAAGAACACTGAAGCTTTCTTT. This translates into CASSPTPKGQKNTEAFF.

The chain couples TRBV7-3 to TRBJ2-7, with 9 bases that match TRBD1. J lost 4 bases, V lost 5 bases, and 12 bases had no gene match. CDR1 and CDR2 (germline): SGHTA, FQGTGA. The CDR3 has 16 residues. The chain's CDR3 is CASSTTPGQGLYEQYF. Written as DNA, the CDR3 is TGTGCCAGCAGCACTACTCCGGGACAGGGCTTGTACGAGCAGTACTTC.

The chain has TRBV4-1 and TRBJ1-2; no reliable D call. This CDR3 has 16 residues. Germline V CDR1 and CDR2: MGHRA, YSYEKL. V lost 1 base and J lost 7, with 19 bases in between. The CDR3 coding sequence is TGCGCCAGCAGCCAAGGGCCAGGTTCCAGTGGTGGTGGCTACACCTTC. Residues: CASSQGPGSSGGGYTF.

The chain combines TRBV5-4 with TRBJ2-7; 7 positions agree with TRBD1. Germline-derived CDR1 and CDR2 are SGHNT and YYREEE (reference sequence). The V gene end was trimmed by 2 bases and the J gene end by 5 bases; junction bases not matched to a gene: 1. The CDR3 loop spans 12 amino acids. CDR3: CASSFGTDEQYF. CDR3 sequence (DNA): TGTGCCAGCAGCTTCGGGACAGACGAGCAGTACTTC.

The chain joins TRBV7-9 to TRBJ1-2; D unresolved. In germline, CDR1 is SEHNR, CDR2 FQNEAQ (reference sequence). CDR3 length: 12 residues. Trimming stripped 3 bases from V and 5 bases from J, with 7 bases between. CDR3 in amino acids: CASSFGEYGYTF. DNA for the CDR3: TGTGCCAGCAGCTTTGGGGAGTATGGCTACACCTTC.

The rearrangement joins TRBV7-8 to TRBJ2-2, with 10 bases identical to TRBD2. Germline assignment: CDR1 SGHVS and CDR2 FQNEAQ. V was pared by 8 bases and J by 5 bases, with 2 bases of the junction left unmatched. The CDR3 covers 13 residues. This CDR3 reads CASLAGVTGELFF. CDR3 sequence (DNA): TGTGCCAGCCTAGCGGGAGTTACCGGGGAGCTGTTTTTT.

The chain employs TRBV14 and TRBJ2-2; possible D gene TRBD1, 6 bases. The V gene's germline CDR1 is SGHDN and CDR2 FVKESK. The CDR3 has 15 residues. With 5 bases removed from V and 1 base from J, the gap between germline ends came to 11 bases. CDR3 nucleotides: TGTGCCAGCAGCGCGCCGGGACAGAACACCGGGGAGCTGTTTTTT. Protein sequence: CASSAPGQNTGELFF.

The rearrangement links TRBV7-2 to TRBJ2-1, with TRBD1 identical over 10 bases. With 6 bases clipped from V and 3 bases from J, the junction kept 5 bases outside the gene matches. Germline V lookup: CDR1 SGHTA, CDR2 FQGNSA. The CDR3 contains 15 residues. CDR3 DNA: TGTGCCAGCAGGCAGACAGGGGGCGGCTACAATGAGCAGTTCTTC. It encodes CASRQTGGGYNEQFF.

The V gene is TRBV19, the J gene TRBJ1-2; D not resolved. Germline V gene sequence: CDR1 LNHDA, CDR2 SQIVND (reference sequence). This CDR3 spans 14 amino acids. Trimming pared 2 bases from V and 5 bases from J, leaving 12 bases between. The CDR3 loop reads CASSIRDGDYGYTF. The CDR3 nucleotides read TGTGCCAGTAGTATACGAGACGGGGATTATGGCTACACCTTC.

The chain couples TRBV27 to TRBJ2-1; TRBD2 agrees at 13 bases. CDR1 is MNHEY and CDR2 is SMNVEV in the germline V gene (reference sequence). Germline trimming cut 10 bases from V and 3 bases from J; bases unmatched to any gene: 9. The CDR3 is 16 amino acids. CDR3 nucleotide sequence: TGTGCCACCATCCGGAGACTAGCGGGAGGCTACAATGAGCAGTTCTTC. Protein: CATIRRLAGGYNEQFF.

The chain combines TRBV25-1 with TRBJ1-4; perhaps TRBD1 as D (5 bases). The CDR3 is 13 amino acids. V dropped 6 bases and J dropped 12 bases, with 17 bases sitting between them. From germline, CDR1 is MGHDK and CDR2 SYGVNS. CDR3 in amino acids: CASSPGPTGELFF. DNA of the CDR3: TGTGCCAGCAGCCCGGGCCCCACGGGGGAACTGTTTTTT.

The chain employs TRBV5-1 and TRBJ1-5, with D hard to call. The CDR3 has 14 residues. From germline, CDR1 is SGHRS and CDR2 YFSETQ. V was shortened by 0 bases and J by 6 bases, with 10 bases between the two germline ends. The CDR3 spells CASSLDPTGQPQHF. In nucleotides, the CDR3 is TGCGCCAGCAGCTTGGACCCCACGGGTCAGCCCCAGCATTTT.

This sequence joins TRBV11-2 and TRBJ2-1, with D possibly matching TRBD2 (5 bases). CDR1 is SGHAT and CDR2 is FQNNGV in the germline V gene. This CDR3 spans 13 amino acids. Trimming removed 6 bases at V and 7 bases at J, with 13 bases between. The CDR3 DNA is TGTGCCAGCAGGAGGGTGGGTGGAAATGAGCAGTTCTTC. It encodes CASRRVGGNEQFF.